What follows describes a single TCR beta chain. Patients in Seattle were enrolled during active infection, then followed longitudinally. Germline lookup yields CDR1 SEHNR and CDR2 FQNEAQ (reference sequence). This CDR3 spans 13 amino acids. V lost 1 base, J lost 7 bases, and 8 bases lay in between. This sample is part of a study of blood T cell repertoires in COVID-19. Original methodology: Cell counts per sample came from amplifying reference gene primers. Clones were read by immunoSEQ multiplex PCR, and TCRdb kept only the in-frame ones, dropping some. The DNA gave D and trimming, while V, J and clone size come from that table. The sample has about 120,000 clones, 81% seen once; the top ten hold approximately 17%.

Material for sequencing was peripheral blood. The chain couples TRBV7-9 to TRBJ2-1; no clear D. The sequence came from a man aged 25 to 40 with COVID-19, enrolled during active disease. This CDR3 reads CASSLGQSNEQFF. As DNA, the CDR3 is TGTGCCAGCAGCTTAGGGCAGTCAAATGAGCAGTTCTTC.